Detailed here is one TCR beta chain. Its antigen is still unknown. Germline assignment: CDR1 MNHNY and CDR2 SVGAGI (reference sequence). This CDR3 contains 14 residues. V lost 6 bases and J lost 6; bases outside the gene matches: 6. The data were taken from a study of OX40 agonist ivuxolimab in advanced cancers. Study information: Hepatocellular carcinoma, melanoma, renal cell or head and neck cancer affected the dose-escalation patients.

The study, taken as a whole, reports: Certain nonresponders additionally had low normalized T-cell clonal expansion. Blood T cells, both CD4+ and CD8+, expanded clonally by week 6 at 0.1 to 3.0 mg/kg.

Profiled with immunoSEQ multiplex PCR; TCRdb holds only in-frame clones, not every one. Of 85,000 or so clones detected, 70% to 90% appear once; the ten largest clones hold around 2%. Samples of blood were obtained at baseline, on cycle 4 day 1, and on cycle 7 day 1. The chain carries TRBV6-6 and TRBJ1-5; 9 nucleotides agree with TRBD1. The sequences come from CD4+ or CD8+ T cells sorted from blood, collected in a trial of the OX40 agonist ivuxolimab. This TCR was sampled from an adult with an advanced solid tumor such as melanoma, head and neck, liver or kidney cancer. This CDR3 is CASSPTTGGQPQHF. The DNA of the CDR3 is TGTGCCAGCAGCCCTACGACAGGGGGTCAGCCCCAGCATTTT.